The sequence of this TCR beta chain was determined in a study of T-cell reconstitution after alpha-beta-depleted transplantation in children. Study results and limitations: Newly produced T cells mostly provided counts and TCRbeta diversity after one year, as hyperexpanded clones declined. Expanded graft clones, several hundred of them, were reportedly the source of alpha-beta T cells about two months after transplant.

The CDR3 is made up of 17 amino acids. V lost 5 bases and J lost 7; bases outside the gene matches: 20. CDR1 is DFQATT and CDR2 is SNEGSKA in the germline V gene (reference sequence). In regard to this clonotype: The antigen is not known.

This sample's TCRbeta library carried unique molecular identifier barcodes. TCRdb analysed the PCR reads with MiXCR anew, one entry per CDR3 protein. The sample yields roughly 350,000 distinct CDR3 sequences, roughly 15% seen once. The receptor comes from a male patient aged 2 to 10 who had a stem cell transplant for acute lymphoblastic leukemia, so the T cells may come from the graft donor. Sequencing used PBMCs, mostly from graft donor cells, obtained 360 days after TCRalphabeta/CD19-depleted stem cell transplant. This rearrangement joins TRBV20-1 to TRBJ2-1, with 7 bases lining up with TRBD2. The chain's CDR3 is CSADSLRGRRVSNEQFF. DNA for the CDR3: TGCAGTGCTGATAGCTTACGCGGGAGAAGAGTTTCTAATGAGCAGTTCTTC.